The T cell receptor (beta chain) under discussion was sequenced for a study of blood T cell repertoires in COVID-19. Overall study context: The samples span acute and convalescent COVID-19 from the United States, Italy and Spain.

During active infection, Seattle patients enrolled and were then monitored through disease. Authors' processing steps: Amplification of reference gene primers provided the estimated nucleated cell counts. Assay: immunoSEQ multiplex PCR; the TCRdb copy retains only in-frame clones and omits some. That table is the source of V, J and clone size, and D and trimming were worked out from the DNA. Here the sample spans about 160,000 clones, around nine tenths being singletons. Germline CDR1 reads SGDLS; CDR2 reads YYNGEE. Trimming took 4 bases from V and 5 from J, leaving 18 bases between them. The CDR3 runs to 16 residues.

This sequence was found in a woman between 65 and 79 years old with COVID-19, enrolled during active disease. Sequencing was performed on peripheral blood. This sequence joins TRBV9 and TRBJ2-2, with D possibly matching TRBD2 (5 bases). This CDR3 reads CASSLARGSRTGELFF. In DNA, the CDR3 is TGTGCCAGCAGCCTAGCCCGGGGATCGAGGACCGGGGAGCTGTTTTTT.